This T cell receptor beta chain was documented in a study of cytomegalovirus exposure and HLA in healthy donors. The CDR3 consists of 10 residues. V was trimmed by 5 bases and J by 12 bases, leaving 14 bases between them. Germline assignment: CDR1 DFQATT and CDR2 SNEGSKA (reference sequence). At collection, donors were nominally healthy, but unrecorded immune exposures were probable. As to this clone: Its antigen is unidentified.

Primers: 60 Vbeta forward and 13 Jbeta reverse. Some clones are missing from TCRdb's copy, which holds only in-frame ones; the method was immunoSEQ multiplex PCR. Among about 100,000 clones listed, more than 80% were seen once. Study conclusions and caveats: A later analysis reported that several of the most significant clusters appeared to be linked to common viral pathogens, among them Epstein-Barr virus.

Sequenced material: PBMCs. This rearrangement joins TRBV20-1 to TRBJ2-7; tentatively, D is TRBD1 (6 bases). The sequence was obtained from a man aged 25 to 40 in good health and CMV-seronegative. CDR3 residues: CSAGQSRGYF. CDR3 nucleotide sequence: TGCAGTGCTGGACAGTCTCGGGGGTACTTC.